Included here is one T cell receptor beta chain sequence, with context. Time point here: persistent/refractory GD, antithyroid drugs over 5 years with positive TRAb. RNA from PBMCs was the source of the TCR library. This entry belongs to a study of regulatory T cells in long-lasting Graves disease. Study in general: Persistent Graves' disease required over 5 years of antithyroid drugs and positive TSH receptor antibodies.

Combining iRepertoire HTBI primers with Arm-PCR of CDR3 regions, the authors built TCR beta libraries. Using its own MiXCR run on the multiplex PCR reads, TCRdb lists one record per CDR3 protein. The sample shows 250,000 to 300,000 distinct CDR3 sequences, under 25% of them seen only once. The sequence derives from a female donor with Graves disease. The source material was peripheral blood mononuclear cells (PBMCs), sampled when the disease was refractory, from a patient treated with antithyroid drugs.

CDR3 in DNA: TGTGCCAGCAGCCTCGGACTGGACTTTTACAATGAGCAGTTCTTC. This encodes CASSLGLDFYNEQFF. This chain links TRBV7-2 with TRBJ2-1; a possible D gene is TRBD2 (5 bases). Germline loops: CDR1 SGHTA, CDR2 FQGNSA. The CDR3 sequence is 15 residues long. The ends were cut back, 5 bases at V and 4 bases at J, with 15 bases in the middle.